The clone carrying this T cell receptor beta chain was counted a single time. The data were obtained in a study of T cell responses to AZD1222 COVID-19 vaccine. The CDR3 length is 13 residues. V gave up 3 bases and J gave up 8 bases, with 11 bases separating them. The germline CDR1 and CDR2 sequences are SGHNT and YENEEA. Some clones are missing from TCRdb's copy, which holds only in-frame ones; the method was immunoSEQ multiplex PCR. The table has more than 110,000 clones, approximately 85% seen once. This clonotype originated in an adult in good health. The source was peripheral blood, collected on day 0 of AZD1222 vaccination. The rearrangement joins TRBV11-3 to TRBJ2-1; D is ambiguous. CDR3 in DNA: TGTGCCAGCAGCTTCCAACTCGAACATGAGCAGTTCTTC. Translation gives CASSFQLEHEQFF.